A single sample is the source of the 10 T cell receptor beta chains below, sequenced in a study of T cell repertoires in cytomegalovirus infection. In TCRdb, the reads were re-called with MiXCR into one record per CDR3 protein. The repertoire includes about 230,000 distinct CDR3 sequences, approximately 7% of them detected once, and around 6% sits in the top ten. Source material: PBMCs. The receptors were sampled from a human donor in good health (CMV status not recorded). Some clones in this sample may be carry-over from other donors' samples.

This clonotype was recorded at least ten times. The CDR3 DNA follows: TGTGCCAGCACCCGGACAGGGACTAACTATGGCTACACCTTC. Translated, it gives CASTRTGTNYGYTF. The chain carries TRBV5-6 and TRBJ1-2; 8 bases are shared with TRBD1. Germline lookup yields CDR1 SGHDT and CDR2 YYEEEE. The CDR3 sequence is 14 residues long. The V gene end was trimmed by 6 bases and the J gene end by 0 bases; junction bases not matched to a gene: 4.

This clonotype was detected ten times or more. The chain is built from TRBV7-2 and TRBJ2-5; TRBD1 aligns across 9 bases. The germline V gene encodes CDR1 SGHTA and CDR2 FQGNSA. The CDR3 is 15 residues long. V lost 1 base to trimming and J lost 5 bases; unmatched junction nucleotides: 5. CDR3 nucleotide sequence: TGTGCCAGCAGCTTAGACAGGGGGCGCTGGGAGACCCAGTACTTC. It translates to CASSLDRGRWETQYF.

This clonotype appeared many times. The chain joins TRBV6-2 or TRBV6-3 to TRBJ2-6, with D possibly matching TRBD2 (5 bases). Germline CDR1 and CDR2: MNHEY and SVGEGT. Between the trimmed V and J ends, which lost 6 bases and 4 bases, there was a span of 16 bases. This CDR3 is 16 amino acids long. The DNA for the CDR3 is TGTGCCAGCAGGCCCTTATCGGGGTTCGGGGCCAACGTCCTGACTTTC. Its translation: CASRPLSGFGANVLTF.

There are many counts of this clonotype. The genes are TRBV5-6 and TRBJ2-5; D remains ambiguous. This CDR3 spans 13 amino acids. Trimming took 0 bases from V and 5 from J, leaving 8 bases between them. Germline CDR1 reads SGHDT; CDR2 reads YYEEEE. This CDR3 reads CASSLDDRETQYF. CDR3 DNA sequence: TGTGCCAGCAGCTTGGATGATCGGGAGACCCAGTACTTC.

This clonotype was recorded at least ten times. This chain connects TRBV7-2 to TRBJ1-5; no reliable D call. The V end was cut by 2 bases, the J end by 2 bases, with 7 bases between. Germline-derived CDR1 and CDR2 are SGHTA and FQGNSA. CDR3 length: 14 amino acids. The CDR3 bases are TGTGCCAGCAGCTTAAGGGCAGGCAATCAGCCCCAGCATTTT. Translating gives CASSLRAGNQPQHF.

The chain joins TRBV19 to TRBJ1-1, with no clear D. The CDR3 totals 14 residues. Trimming cost V 2 bases and J 4 bases, with 11 bases left between them. Germline CDR1 is LNHDA and CDR2 is SQIVND (reference sequence). The CDR3, as DNA: TGTGCCAGTAGTATAAAGGCCTTGGGCACTGAAGCTTTCTTT. Translated: CASSIKALGTEAFF.

This clonotype was detected ten times or more. CDR3 sequence: CASSLGGGRGNTEAFF. The CDR3 DNA sequence: TGTGCCAGCAGCTTAGGCGGGGGCAGAGGGAACACTGAAGCTTTCTTT. The gene calls are TRBV7-9 and TRBJ1-1; a weak D match, TRBD1 (6 bases). Germline CDR1 and CDR2: SEHNR and FQNEAQ (reference sequence). With 1 base removed from V and 1 base from J, the gap between germline ends came to 13 bases. The CDR3 totals 16 residues.

The chain is built from TRBV25-1 and TRBJ1-2; unclear D gene. Trimming cost V 4 bases and J 4 bases, with 16 bases left between them. The germline V gene encodes CDR1 MGHDK and CDR2 SYGVNS. This CDR3 region has 15 residues. The CDR3 reads CASSAHGAAPYGYTF. Written as DNA, the CDR3 is TGTGCCAGCAGTGCCCACGGAGCAGCCCCCTATGGCTACACCTTC.

This clonotype was seen at least ten times. The V and J genes are TRBV29-1 and TRBJ1-1; 8 bases align to TRBD1. The V gene's germline CDR1 is SQVTM and CDR2 ANQGSEA. V trimming: 7 bases; J trimming: 10 bases; junction bases outside the gene matches: 5. The CDR3 consists of 10 residues. As DNA, the CDR3 is TGCAGCGCGGCGGACAGGGTAGCTTTCTTT. This sequence encodes CSAADRVAFF.

The sample holds many counts of this clonotype. The chain combines TRBV5-5 with TRBJ1-2, with 7 bases lining up with TRBD1. J gave up 3 bases and V 5 bases, and 10 bases lay outside the gene matches. The germline V gene has CDR1 SGHKS and CDR2 YYEKEE (reference sequence). The CDR3 has 15 amino acids. CDR3 region: CASSSSSGQYYGYTF. CDR3 coding DNA: TGTGCCAGCAGTTCCTCCTCGGGACAGTACTATGGCTACACCTTC. Combining the CDR3 with reference TRBV5-5 and TRBJ1-2 gives the whole variable domain DAGVTQSPTHLIKTRGQQVTLRCSPISGHKSVSWYQQVLGQGPQFIFQYYEKEERGRGNFPDRFSARQFPNYSSELNVNALLLGDSALYLCASSSSSGQYYGYTFGSGTRLTVV.